The 11 T cell receptor beta chains listed next were all sequenced from one sample in a study of T cell repertoires in aging, cancer and after chemotherapy. Rearranged V-D-J TRB sequences were amplified with a mixed TRB-A/B primer pool. TCRdb reanalysed the multiplex PCR reads using MiXCR and keeps one entry per CDR3 protein. Of some 9,000 distinct CDR3 sequences in the sample, approximately 25% are singletons; the top ten hold over 2%. The template was genomic DNA from peripheral blood, not RNA. The specimen sequenced was blood. These receptors came from a human donor in good health.

The chain uses TRBV20-1 and TRBJ1-1; 7 bases line up with TRBD1. J was trimmed by 2 bases and V by 6 bases; bases with no gene match: 6. The germline CDR1 and CDR2 sequences are DFQATT and SNEGSKA (reference sequence). The CDR3 loop spans 13 amino acids. CDR3 DNA: TGCAGTGCACCACGACAGGGCAACACTGAAGCTTTCTTT. Translation: CSAPRQGNTEAFF.

This clonotype was counted only a few times. The rearrangement joins TRBV25-1 to TRBJ2-2, with D possibly being TRBD2 (6 bases). This CDR3 region has 15 residues. Germline V gene lookup returns CDR1 MGHDK and CDR2 SYGVNS. Deletions cut 7 bases from V and 2 bases from J, with 14 bases between. The CDR3 spells CASIGRGSNTGELFF. The CDR3 DNA reads as TGTGCCAGCATCGGTCGGGGGAGTAACACCGGGGAGCTGTTTTTT.

This clonotype was detected a few times. The J gene is TRBJ2-2, the V gene TRBV27; D remains unclear. Germline V gene data show CDR1 as MNHEY and CDR2 as SMNVEV (reference sequence). V was cut by 2 bases and J by 8 bases, with 12 bases left in between. The length of the CDR3 is 14 residues. The CDR3 DNA reads TGTGCCAGCAGTTTAAATCCTAGGCGGGGGGAGCTGTTTTTT. Its translation is CASSLNPRRGELFF.

The genes are TRBV27 and TRBJ2-1; 12 bases agree with TRBD2. The CDR3 covers 15 residues. V lost 6 bases to trimming and J lost 6 bases; unmatched junction nucleotides: 6. Germline loops: CDR1 MNHEY, CDR2 SMNVEV (reference sequence). CDR3 amino acids: CASRTGLAGINEQFF. The CDR3 nucleotides are TGTGCCAGCAGAACCGGACTAGCGGGAATCAATGAGCAGTTCTTC.

The sample holds a few counts of this clonotype. The chain employs TRBV20-1 and TRBJ2-1; 10 nucleotides match TRBD2. The CDR3 runs to 17 residues. Looked up from germline, CDR1 is DFQATT and CDR2 is SNEGSKA (reference sequence). J was trimmed by 5 bases and V by 0 bases; bases with no gene match: 10. CDR3 amino acids: CSAREISGGLPDNEQFF. The CDR3, as DNA: TGCAGTGCTAGAGAAATTAGCGGGGGGCTCCCCGACAATGAGCAGTTCTTC.

Notes on this clonotype: Being one base from a much bigger clone, this may be a read error. This CDR3 is CASSYSAGDSSYEKYF. In DNA, the CDR3 is TGTGCCAGCAGTTACTCTGCCGGGGACTCCTCCTACGAGAAGTACTTC. V usage is TRBV6-6 and J usage is TRBJ2-7, with a possible D match to TRBD2 (6 bases). From germline, CDR1 is MNHNY and CDR2 SVGAGI (reference sequence). The CDR3 runs to 16 residues.

The V and J genes are TRBV6-1 and TRBJ1-5, with D possibly matching TRBD1 (6 bases). The CDR3 has 14 amino acids. From germline, CDR1 is MNHNS and CDR2 SASEGT. V lost 3 bases and J 6 bases, leaving 12 bases between the germline ends. CDR3 in amino acids: CASSDAGGVQPQHF. The CDR3, as DNA: TGTGCCAGCAGTGATGCGGGGGGCGTTCAGCCCCAGCATTTT.

J is TRBJ2-1 and V is TRBV20-1; TRBD2 matches at 9 bases. Per germline, CDR1 DFQATT and CDR2 SNEGSKA (reference sequence). The CDR3 runs 12 residues. V lost 4 bases, J lost 12 bases, and 7 bases stayed unmatched. The DNA for the CDR3 is TGCAGTGCTACCGTTCCGGGACTAGCGCAGTTCTTC. Encoded protein: CSATVPGLAQFF.

The V gene is TRBV5-6, the J gene TRBJ2-4; 9 positions agree with TRBD1. V lost 4 bases, J lost 6 bases, and 5 bases stayed unmatched. From germline, CDR1 is SGHDT and CDR2 YYEEEE. This CDR3 comprises 14 residues. CDR3: CASSTTGGRNIQYF. The CDR3 DNA sequence: TGTGCCAGCAGCACGACAGGGGGACGAAACATTCAGTACTTC.

Relative to its sample, this clonotype is medium-sized (0.01 to 0.1%). The chain recombines TRBV27 with TRBJ2-7, with D possibly matching TRBD2 (6 bases). The V end lost 4 bases, the J end lost 3 bases, and 10 bases lay between the germline ends. CDR1 and CDR2 from the germline V gene are MNHEY and SMNVEV (reference sequence). The CDR3 loop spans 13 amino acids. CDR3 nucleotide sequence: TGTGCCAGCAGTTACGGGGGTAACTACGAGCAGTACTTC. This gives the protein CASSYGGNYEQYF.

On this clonotype itself: A much larger clone lies one base from this, so it may be a read error. The J gene is TRBJ2-2, the V gene TRBV6-4; TRBD1 matches at 10 bases. Germline V gene sequence: CDR1 MRHNA, CDR2 SNTAGT. The CDR3 covers 13 residues. The V segment lost 10 bases and the J segment 3 bases; nucleotides outside the gene matches: 2. The CDR3 sequence: CAIGTGDTGELFF. The CDR3 DNA reads as TGTGCCATCGGGACAGGGGACACCGGGGAGCTGTTTTTT.